What follows are 25 T cell receptor beta chains derived from one specimen sequenced in a study of radiation and T cells in renal cell carcinoma. The time point was: blood 4 weeks post-SBRT, at nephrectomy. As for treatment: 15 Gy SBRT to primary tumor, nephrectomy 4 weeks later. The protocol was immunoSEQ multiplex PCR, while the TCRdb copy is restricted to in-frame clones and leaves out a portion. The table records around 170,000 clones, roughly 90% of them present only once. The source was blood, collected from a patient whose treatment included radiotherapy and nephrectomy. The receptors here all came from a woman in her 50s with renal cell carcinoma.

The chain is built from TRBV18 and TRBJ2-5; the D gene is possibly TRBD2 (6 bases). The CDR3 sequence is 19 residues long. Germline CDR1 is KGHSH and CDR2 is LQKENI. Trimming removed 1 base at V and 5 bases at J, with 26 bases between. As DNA, the CDR3 is TGTGCCAGCTCACCACTCGACGGGGGACGAGGGGCGATAGGGGAGACCCAGTACTTC. Amino acids: CASSPLDGGRGAIGETQYF.

J is TRBJ1-1 and V is TRBV18; D perhaps matches TRBD1 (5 bases). The CDR3 extends over 14 amino acids. Germline V gene lookup returns CDR1 KGHSH and CDR2 LQKENI. Trimming took 2 bases from V and 0 from J, leaving 7 bases between them. DNA of the CDR3: TGTGCCAGCTCACCAGCGGGGGTGAACACTGAAGCTTTCTTT. Translated, it gives CASSPAGVNTEAFF.

CDR3 bases: TGTGCCAGCAGTTTAAGGACAGCAAATCAGCCCCAGCATTTT. Its translation: CASSLRTANQPQHF. The gene calls are TRBV7-2 and TRBJ1-5; TRBD1 is a possible D gene (6 bases). V dropped 6 bases and J dropped 4 bases, with 13 bases sitting between them. Germline values: CDR1 SGHTA, CDR2 FQGNSA. This CDR3 spans 14 amino acids. Variable domain in full (rest from reference TRBV7-2 and TRBJ1-5): GAGVSQSPSNKVTEKGKDVELRCDPISGHTALYWYRQSLGQGLEFLIYFQGNSAPDKSGLPSDRFSAERTGGSVSTLTIQRTQQEDSAVYLCASSLRTANQPQHFGDGTRLSIL.

The V call is TRBV30, the J call TRBJ2-7; D may correspond to TRBD1 or TRBD2 (6 bases each). CDR1 is GTSNPN and CDR2 is SVGIG in the germline V gene (reference sequence). Between the trimmed V and J ends, which lost 4 bases and 0 bases, there was a span of 16 bases. The CDR3 is 15 amino acids. The CDR3 here is CAWTREGGYSYEQYF. CDR3 nucleotides: TGTGCCTGGACCAGAGAGGGGGGCTACTCCTACGAGCAGTACTTC.

The chain uses TRBV4-1 and TRBJ1-6; D uncertain. Germline CDR1 reads MGHRA; CDR2 reads YSYEKL. The CDR3 spans 16 residues. Trimming removed 0 bases at V and 0 bases at J, with 6 bases between. The CDR3 DNA follows: TGCGCCAGCAGCCAAGAACAGAGCTCCTATAATTCACCCCTCCACTTT. Its translation: CASSQEQSSYNSPLHF.

This chain connects TRBV7-9 to TRBJ2-7; TRBD1 matches at 10 bases. V shed 3 bases and J 5 bases; nucleotides not matched to a gene: 16. Germline CDR1 reads SEHNR; CDR2 reads FQNEAQ (reference sequence). This CDR3 is built from 18 residues. This CDR3 reads CASSFTLRDRGGLDEQYF. The CDR3 DNA sequence: TGTGCCAGCAGCTTCACCCTCCGGGACAGGGGCGGGCTCGACGAGCAGTACTTC.

The V call is TRBV7-9, the J call TRBJ2-7, with no clear D. The length of the CDR3 is 12 residues. In germline, CDR1 is SEHNR, CDR2 FQNEAQ (reference sequence). V lost 4 bases to trimming and J lost 0 bases, with 4 bases between them. This CDR3 is CASSSSSYEQYF. The DNA for the CDR3 is TGTGCCAGCAGCTCCTCCTCCTACGAGCAGTACTTC. The variable domain in full, with the rest retrieved from reference TRBV7-9 and TRBJ2-7, is DTGVSQNPRHKITKRGQNVTFRCDPISEHNRLYWYRQTLGQGPEFLTYFQNEAQLEKSRLLSDRFSAERPKGSFSTLEIQRTEQGDSAMYLCASSSSSYEQYFGPGTRLTVT.

J is TRBJ2-1 and V is TRBV13, with 10 nucleotides matching TRBD2. This CDR3 contains 17 residues. The germline gives CDR1 PRHDT, CDR2 FYEKMQ (reference sequence). V lost 1 base, J lost 7 bases, and 10 bases stayed unmatched. The CDR3 coding sequence is TGTGCCAGCAGCTTAGAAAATCGTCTAGCGGGGGTTAATGAGCAGTTCTTC. This codes for CASSLENRLAGVNEQFF.

This rearrangement joins TRBV7-9 to TRBJ2-7; maybe TRBD1 (6 bases). The ends were cut back, 0 bases at V and 0 bases at J, with 18 bases in the middle. Germline-derived CDR1 and CDR2 are SEHNR and FQNEAQ (reference sequence). This CDR3 is 18 amino acids long. The CDR3 loop reads CASSLALYRDDNSYEQYF. As DNA, the CDR3 is TGTGCCAGCAGCTTAGCGCTTTACAGGGACGACAACTCCTACGAGCAGTACTTC.

This clone is a singleton in its sample. The DNA of the CDR3 is TGTGCCAGCAGTGAATATCGGTCACCCCTCCACTTT. As protein: CASSEYRSPLHF. The chain couples TRBV6-1 to TRBJ1-6; D gene unclear. The CDR3 is made up of 12 amino acids. V gave up 2 bases and J gave up 10 bases, with 6 bases separating them. CDR1 is MNHNS, CDR2 SASEGT, per germline.

J is TRBJ1-5 and V is TRBV4-2, with TRBD1 identical over 8 bases. Germline assignment: CDR1 LGHNA and CDR2 YNFKEQ. The CDR3 runs to 19 residues. Trimming cost V 4 bases and J 3 bases; bases outside gene matches: 17. The chain's CDR3 is CASSRAGTGQGAYNQPQHF. Here the CDR3 DNA reads TGTGCCAGCAGCCGCGCGGGGACGGGCCAGGGGGCTTACAATCAGCCCCAGCATTTT.

J is TRBJ1-1 and V is TRBV7-3; D uncertain. This CDR3 region has 14 residues. The V end was cut by 5 bases, the J end by 1 base, with 11 bases between. Per the germline V gene, CDR1 is SGHTA and CDR2 is FQGTGA. The CDR3 DNA is TGTGCCAGCAGCCGAGAGGGTCGGAACACTGAAGCTTTCTTT. The encoded protein is CASSREGRNTEAFF.

The gene calls are TRBV4-3 and TRBJ2-7, with no clear D. Germline V gives CDR1 LGHNA, CDR2 YSLEER. V dropped 1 base and J dropped 2 bases, with 9 bases sitting between them. The CDR3 has 14 residues. In DNA form, the CDR3 reads TGCGCCAGCAGCCAAGGCCCGGGTACCTACGAGCAGTACTTC. Protein sequence: CASSQGPGTYEQYF.

The chain links TRBV28 to TRBJ1-1; perhaps TRBD1 as D (5 bases). Per the germline V gene, CDR1 is MDHEN and CDR2 is SYDVKM. The CDR3 totals 15 residues. Trimming stripped 2 bases from V and 1 base from J, with 11 bases between. The CDR3 sequence is CASSLPRGGNTEAFF. The CDR3 region has the DNA TGTGCCAGCAGTTTACCCCGGGGGGGGAACACTGAAGCTTTCTTT.

The rearrangement joins TRBV4-1 to TRBJ1-3; 7 nucleotides agree with TRBD1. The germline V gene has CDR1 MGHRA and CDR2 YSYEKL. Trimming at V came to 5 bases and at J to 0 bases, leaving 4 bases not matched to a gene. The length of the CDR3 is 15 residues. DNA for the CDR3: TGCGCCAGCAGCAAGGGACAGAGCTCTGGAAACACCATATATTTT. This gives the protein CASSKGQSSGNTIYF.

The gene calls are TRBV5-6 and TRBJ1-1; D not certain. Germline lookup yields CDR1 SGHDT and CDR2 YYEEEE. This CDR3 is built from 13 residues. The V gene lost 2 bases and the J gene lost 1 base, with 6 bases spanning the gap. CDR3 loop: CASSFFRNTEAFF. As DNA, the CDR3 is TGTGCCAGCAGCTTTTTTAGGAACACTGAAGCTTTCTTT.

The V gene is TRBV7-8, the J gene TRBJ1-1; 8 bases align to TRBD1. This CDR3 comprises 15 residues. Germline CDR1 SGHVS, CDR2 FQNEAQ. V dropped 5 bases and J dropped 3; count of bases not matched to a gene: 8. The CDR3 protein is CASSHSRGQDTEAFF. The CDR3 DNA follows: TGTGCCAGCAGCCACTCCAGGGGACAGGACACTGAAGCTTTCTTT.

A word on this clone: The same CDR3 arises from other DNA sequences in this sample as well. V is TRBV4-2 and J is TRBJ1-5; a weak D match, TRBD1 (5 bases). V lost 0 bases to trimming and J lost 4 bases, with 10 bases between them. The CDR3 is 15 amino acids. The germline CDR1 and CDR2 sequences are LGHNA and YNFKEQ. CDR3 DNA sequence: TGTGCCAGCAGCCAAGAGGGGACGGAGAATCAGCCCCAGCATTTT. Encoded protein: CASSQEGTENQPQHF.

The V and J genes are TRBV18 and TRBJ1-6; perhaps TRBD1 as D (6 bases). The V gene lost 5 bases and the J gene lost 13 bases, with 15 bases spanning the gap. The germline gives CDR1 KGHSH, CDR2 LQKENI. The CDR3 length is 13 residues. The CDR3 bases are TGTGCCAGCTCATTCGACAGGCTTGAGCCCCTCCACTTT. Its translation is CASSFDRLEPLHF.

This chain uses TRBV2 with TRBJ2-3; 8 bases map to TRBD1. J gave up 2 bases and V 2 bases, and 6 bases lay outside the gene matches. The CDR3 totals 16 residues. CDR1 is SNHLY and CDR2 is FYNNEI in the germline V gene. The CDR3 bases are TGTGCCAGCAGTGAAACTGGACAGGGCTCCACAGATACGCAGTATTTT. Residues: CASSETGQGSTDTQYF.

The CDR3 nucleotides are TGTGCCAGCAGCTTAGCGCTCGTTGGCGGGGGGGACAATGAGCAGTTCTTC. This codes for CASSLALVGGGDNEQFF. The chain links TRBV7-6 to TRBJ2-1; 9 bases are shared with TRBD2. The CDR3 runs 17 residues. V trimming: 0 bases; J trimming: 5 bases; junction bases outside the gene matches: 8. Germline V gene lookup returns CDR1 SGHVS and CDR2 FNYEAQ.

This chain joins TRBV13 and TRBJ2-4; D remains ambiguous. The germline V and J ends were trimmed by 6 bases and 4 bases, with 13 bases remaining between them. The CDR3 length is 14 residues. Germline V gene sequence: CDR1 PRHDT, CDR2 FYEKMQ (reference sequence). CDR3 residues: CASRLAARKNIQYF. The CDR3 coding sequence is TGTGCCAGCAGGCTGGCGGCCCGAAAAAACATTCAGTACTTC.

This clone appeared a single time. Germline and junction disagree at one end, which may indicate a read error. The chain has TRBV6-1 and TRBJ1-1; a possible D gene is TRBD1 (6 bases). Germline assignment: CDR1 MNHNS and CDR2 SASEGT. There are 14 residues in the CDR3. CDR3 protein: CAISERDMNTEAFF. The CDR3 DNA follows: TGTGCCATCAGTGAACGGGACATGAACACTGAAGCTTTCTTT.

The rearrangement joins TRBV19 to TRBJ2-7; the match to TRBD1 covers 7 bases. The V segment lost 5 bases and the J segment 4 bases; nucleotides outside the gene matches: 11. Germline V gene data show CDR1 as LNHDA and CDR2 as SQIVND (reference sequence). This CDR3 contains 15 residues. DNA for the CDR3: TGTGCCAGTAGTGACTCCGGGCAGGGGGTGTACGAGCAGTACTTC. Its translation: CASSDSGQGVYEQYF.

The rearrangement links TRBV14 to TRBJ2-1, with D maybe TRBD1 (6 bases). In germline, CDR1 is SGHDN, CDR2 FVKESK. The CDR3 sequence is 18 residues long. Deletions cut 0 bases from V and 6 bases from J, with 21 bases between. CDR3: CASSQEWGRQGRGNEQFF. The DNA of the CDR3 is TGTGCCAGCAGCCAAGAATGGGGGCGGCAGGGCCGGGGCAATGAGCAGTTCTTC.